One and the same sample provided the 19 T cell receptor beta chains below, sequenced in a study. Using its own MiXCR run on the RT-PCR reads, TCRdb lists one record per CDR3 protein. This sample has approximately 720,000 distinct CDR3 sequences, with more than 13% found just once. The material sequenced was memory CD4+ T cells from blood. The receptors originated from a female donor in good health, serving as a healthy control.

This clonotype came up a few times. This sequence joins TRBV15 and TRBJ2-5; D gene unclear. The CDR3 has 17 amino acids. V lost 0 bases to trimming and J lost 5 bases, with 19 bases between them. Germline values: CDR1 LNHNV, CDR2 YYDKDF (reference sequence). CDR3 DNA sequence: TGTGCCACCAGCAGAGATTCGGGCCGGCCGATATTGGAGACCCAGTACTTC. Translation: CATSRDSGRPILETQYF. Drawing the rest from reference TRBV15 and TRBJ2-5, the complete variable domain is DAMVIQNPRYQVTQFGKPVTLSCSQTLNHNVMYWYQQKSSQAPKLLFHYYDKDFNNEADTPDNFQSRRPNTSFCFLDIRSPGLGDTAMYLCATSRDSGRPILETQYFGPGTRLLVL.

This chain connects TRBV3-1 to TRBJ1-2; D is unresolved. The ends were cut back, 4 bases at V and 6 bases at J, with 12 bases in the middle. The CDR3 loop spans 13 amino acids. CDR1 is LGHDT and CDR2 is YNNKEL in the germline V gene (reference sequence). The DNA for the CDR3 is TGTGCCAGCAGCCCAACACGGTCTAATGGCTACACCTTC. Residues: CASSPTRSNGYTF.

The CDR3 is CASSLKWGIRDEQYF. The CDR3 region has the DNA TGTGCCAGCAGCCTCAAGTGGGGAATTCGGGACGAGCAGTACTTC. V gene TRBV12-3 or TRBV12-4 combines with J gene TRBJ2-7; no definite D call. The V end lost 6 bases, the J end lost 5 bases, and 20 bases lay between the germline ends. The CDR3 contains 15 residues.

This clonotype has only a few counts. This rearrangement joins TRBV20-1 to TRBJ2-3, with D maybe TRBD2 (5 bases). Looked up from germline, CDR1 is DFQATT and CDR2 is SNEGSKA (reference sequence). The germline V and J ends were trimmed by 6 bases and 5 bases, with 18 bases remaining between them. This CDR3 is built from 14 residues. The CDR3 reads CSAKLQGGRDTQYF. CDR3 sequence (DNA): TGCAGTGCAAAACTCCAAGGAGGTCGAGATACGCAGTATTTT.

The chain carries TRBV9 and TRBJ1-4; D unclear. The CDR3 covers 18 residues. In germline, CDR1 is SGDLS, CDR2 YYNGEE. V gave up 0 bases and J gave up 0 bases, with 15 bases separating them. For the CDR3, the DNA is TGTGCCAGCAGCGTAGCTTGGGAGGGAGTGCCAACTAATGAAAAACTGTTTTTT. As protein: CASSVAWEGVPTNEKLFF.

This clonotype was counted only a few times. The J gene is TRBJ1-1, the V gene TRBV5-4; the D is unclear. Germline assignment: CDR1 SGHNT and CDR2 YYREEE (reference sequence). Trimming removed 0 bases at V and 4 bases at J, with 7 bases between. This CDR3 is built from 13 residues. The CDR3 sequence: CASSLGQPTEAFF. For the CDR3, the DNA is TGTGCCAGCAGCTTGGGTCAGCCCACTGAAGCTTTCTTT.

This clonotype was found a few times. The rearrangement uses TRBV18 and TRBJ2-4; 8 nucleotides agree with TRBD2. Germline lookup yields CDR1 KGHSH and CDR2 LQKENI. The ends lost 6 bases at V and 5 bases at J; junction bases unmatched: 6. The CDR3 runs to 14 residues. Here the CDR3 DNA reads TGTGCCAGCTCCCAAGCGGGAGAAGAAAACATTCAGTACTTC. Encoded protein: CASSQAGEENIQYF.

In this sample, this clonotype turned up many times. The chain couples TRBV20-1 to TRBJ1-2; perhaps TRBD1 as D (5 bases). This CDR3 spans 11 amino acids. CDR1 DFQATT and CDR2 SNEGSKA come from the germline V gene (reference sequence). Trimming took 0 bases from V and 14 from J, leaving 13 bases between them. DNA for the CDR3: TGCAGTGCTAGAGATTTTCCAAAGGGGACCTTC. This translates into CSARDFPKGTF.

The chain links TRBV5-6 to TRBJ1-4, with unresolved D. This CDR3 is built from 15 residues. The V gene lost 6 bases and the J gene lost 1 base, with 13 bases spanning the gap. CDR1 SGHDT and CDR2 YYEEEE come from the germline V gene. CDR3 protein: CASNIEGGTNEKLFF. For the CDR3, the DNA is TGTGCCAGCAACATTGAGGGTGGAACTAATGAAAAACTGTTTTTT.

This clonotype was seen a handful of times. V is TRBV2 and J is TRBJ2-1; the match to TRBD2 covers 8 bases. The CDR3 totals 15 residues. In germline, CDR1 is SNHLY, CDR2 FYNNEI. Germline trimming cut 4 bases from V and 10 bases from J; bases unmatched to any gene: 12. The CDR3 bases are TGTGCCAGCAGTGGGGTAGCAGGGACTAGTGGCGAGCAGTTCTTC. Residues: CASSGVAGTSGEQFF.

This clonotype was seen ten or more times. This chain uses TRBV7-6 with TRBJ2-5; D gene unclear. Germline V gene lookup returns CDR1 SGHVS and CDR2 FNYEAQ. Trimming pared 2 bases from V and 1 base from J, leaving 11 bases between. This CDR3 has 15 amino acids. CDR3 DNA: TGTGCCAGCAGCTTAAGGCCAGAACCCCAAGAGACCCAGTACTTC. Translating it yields CASSLRPEPQETQYF.

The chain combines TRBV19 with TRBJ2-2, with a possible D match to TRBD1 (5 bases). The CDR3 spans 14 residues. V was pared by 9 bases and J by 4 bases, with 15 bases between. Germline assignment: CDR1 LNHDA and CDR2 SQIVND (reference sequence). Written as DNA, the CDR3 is TGTGCCAGCGTAAGGACATACCCCACCGGGGAGCTGTTTTTT. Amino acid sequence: CASVRTYPTGELFF.

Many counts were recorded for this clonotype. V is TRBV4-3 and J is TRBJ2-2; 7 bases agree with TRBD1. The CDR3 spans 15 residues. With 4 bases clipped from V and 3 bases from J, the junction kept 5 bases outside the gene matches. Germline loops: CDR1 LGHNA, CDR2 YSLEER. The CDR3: CASSRGQVDTGELFF. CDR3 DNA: TGCGCCAGCAGCCGAGGACAGGTTGACACCGGGGAGCTGTTTTTT.

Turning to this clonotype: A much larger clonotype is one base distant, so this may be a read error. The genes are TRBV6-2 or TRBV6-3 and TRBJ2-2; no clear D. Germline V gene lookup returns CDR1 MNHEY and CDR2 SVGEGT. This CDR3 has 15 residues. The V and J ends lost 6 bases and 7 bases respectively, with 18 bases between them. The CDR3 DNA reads TGTGCCAGCAGCGATCTGCTCGCGAAGATCGGGGAGCTGTTTTTT. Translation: CASSDLLAKIGELFF.

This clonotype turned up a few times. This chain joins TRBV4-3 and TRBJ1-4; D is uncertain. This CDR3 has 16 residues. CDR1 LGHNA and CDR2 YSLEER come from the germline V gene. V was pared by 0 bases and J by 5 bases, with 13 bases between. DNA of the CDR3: TGCGCCAGCAGCCAAGATCTCAGGCCAGAAAATGAAAAACTGTTTTTT. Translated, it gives CASSQDLRPENEKLFF.

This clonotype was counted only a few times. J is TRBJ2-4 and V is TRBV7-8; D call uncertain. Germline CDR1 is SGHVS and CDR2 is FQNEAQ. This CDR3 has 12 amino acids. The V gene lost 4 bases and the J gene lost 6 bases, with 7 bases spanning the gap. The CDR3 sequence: CASSSNRNIQYF. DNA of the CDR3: TGTGCCAGCAGCTCGAACAGAAACATTCAGTACTTC. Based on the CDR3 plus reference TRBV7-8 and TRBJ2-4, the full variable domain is GAGVSQSPRYKVAKRGQDVALRCDPISGHVSLFWYQQALGQGPEFLTYFQNEAQLDKSGLPSDRFFAERPEGSVSTLKIQRTQQEDSAVYLCASSSNRNIQYFGAGTRLSVL.

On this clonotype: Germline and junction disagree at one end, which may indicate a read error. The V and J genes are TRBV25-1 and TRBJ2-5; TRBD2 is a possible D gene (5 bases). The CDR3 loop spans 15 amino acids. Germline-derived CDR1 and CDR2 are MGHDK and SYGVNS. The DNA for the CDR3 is TGTGCCGGCAGTGAGTTCTCAGGAGGCAGAGAGACCCAGTACTTC. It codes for CAGSEFSGGRETQYF. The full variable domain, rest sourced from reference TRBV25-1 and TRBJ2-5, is EADIYQTPRYLVIGTGKKITLECSQTMGHDKMYWYQQDPGMELHLIHYSYGVNSTEKGDLSSESTVSRIRTEHFPLTLESARPSHTSQYLCAGSEFSGGRETQYFGPGTRLLVL.

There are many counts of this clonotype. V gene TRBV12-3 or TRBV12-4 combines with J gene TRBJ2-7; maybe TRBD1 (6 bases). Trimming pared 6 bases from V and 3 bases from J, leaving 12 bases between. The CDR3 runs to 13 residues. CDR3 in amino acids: CASRPPGHYEQYF. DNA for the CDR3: TGTGCCAGCAGACCTCCGGGACACTACGAGCAGTACTTC.

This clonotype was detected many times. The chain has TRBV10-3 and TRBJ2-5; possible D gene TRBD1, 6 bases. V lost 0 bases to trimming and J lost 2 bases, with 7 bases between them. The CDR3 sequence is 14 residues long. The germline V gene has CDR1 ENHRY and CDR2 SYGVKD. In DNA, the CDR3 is TGTGCCATCAGTGAGTCCCAGGGGCAAGAGACCCAGTACTTC. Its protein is CAISESQGQETQYF.